This TCR beta chain was sequenced during a study of T cells in Graves' hyperthyroidism and ophthalmopathy. The CDR3 totals 16 residues. V lost 0 bases to trimming and J lost 0 bases; unmatched junction nucleotides: 4. Germline CDR1 SNHLY, CDR2 FYNNEI. Ten or more counts support this clonotype. Template material for amplifying TCR beta CDR3 regions consisted of RNA transcripts. The TCR CDR3 first-round RT-PCR relied on the HTBI primer set. TCRdb reprocessed the multiplex PCR reads via MiXCR and lists one record per CDR3 protein. The sample shows some 560,000 distinct CDR3 sequences, 15% to 17% of them seen only once.

The TCR originated in a woman aged 25 to 39 with Graves' hyperthyroidism. The gene calls are TRBV2 and TRBJ1-1, with 7 bases that match TRBD1. The sample consisted of blood. CDR3 sequence reads: CASSEAIGTVNTEAFF. In DNA form, the CDR3 reads TGTGCCAGCAGTGAAGCCATAGGGACAGTGAACACTGAAGCTTTCTTT.